This TCR beta chain was sequenced during a study of cytomegalovirus exposure and HLA in healthy donors. Study details: A preliminary data release comprised about 85 million unique TCRs obtained from HLA-typed donors.

Germline V lookup: CDR1 SGDLS, CDR2 YYNGEE. The CDR3 has 13 amino acids. V was clipped by 4 bases and J by 3 bases; unmatched bases: 2. Researchers ran the PCR with 60 Vbeta and 13 Jbeta primers. Profiling relied on immunoSEQ multiplex PCR, and the TCRdb table lists in-frame clones only, not all of them. The sample includes about 180,000 clones, 70% to 75% seen only once; the top ten take about 2.9%. The sequencing sample was made of PBMCs. The V gene is TRBV9, the J gene TRBJ1-2; the match to TRBD1 covers 8 bases. This clonotype originated in a male donor in good health and CMV-seronegative. For the CDR3, the DNA is TGTGCCAGCAGCTCGGACAGGGACTATGGCTACACCTTC. This sequence encodes CASSSDRDYGYTF.